These T cell receptor beta chains were read from a single sample in a study of OX40 agonist ivuxolimab in advanced cancers. Data came from immunoSEQ multiplex PCR; TCRdb stores just in-frame clones and leaves some out. The sample lists some 68,000 clones, about 87% seen once, with 4% in the top ten. The material sequenced was CD4+ or CD8+ T cells sorted from blood, taken in a trial of the OX40 agonist ivuxolimab. These receptors all come from an adult with an advanced solid tumor such as melanoma, head and neck, liver or kidney cancer. Each CDR3 is given with its conserved first and last residue. For some rows the clone size is stated as once, few or many, or as a class when expanded; others skip it.

>-|TRBJ1-5|TRBV30
CAWSGDAGNQPQHF
>-|TRBJ2-3|TRBV2
CASSASGQTSTDTQYF
>-|TRBJ2-1|TRBV7-9
CASSLVGSSYNEQFF
>-|TRBJ2-1|TRBV2
CASNRWTGNEQFF
>-|TRBJ2-7|TRBV4-2
CASRQGTEQYF
>-|TRBJ2-7|TRBV5-1
CASSLDGAYEQYF
>-|TRBJ1-2|TRBV28
CASSRPALGAYGYTF
>-|TRBJ1-1|TRBV27
CASSAPGQGAPEAFF
>-|TRBJ2-3|TRBV30
CAWKFPGLAGGGADTQYF
>-|TRBJ2-1|TRBV12-2
CASRFGGLPYNEQFF
>-|TRBJ2-7|TRBV2
CASSRTGGYEQYF
>-|TRBJ2-7|TRBV19
CASSISGTSVSYEQYF
>-|TRBJ2-1|TRBV9
CASSVAGALRNEQFF
>-|-|TRBV28
CASRGQGWNEQYF
>-|TRBJ2-1|TRBV11-3
CASSLAPQGSYNEQFF
>-|TRBJ2-4|TRBV28
CASTPAVPKDIQYF
>-|TRBJ1-4|TRBV5-1
CASSLHQENEKLFF
>-|TRBJ1-1|TRBV14
CASSQVGIGTTEAFF
>-|TRBJ2-5|TRBV4-3
CASSQGTEYQETQYF
>-|TRBJ2-3|TRBV5-1
CASSPGLAGGADTQYF
>-|TRBJ2-7|TRBV28
CASSLLGGEQYF
>-|TRBJ2-6|TRBV28
CASSPHASGANVLTF
>-|TRBJ1-4|TRBV4-3
CASSQGVAKGSGNEKLFF
>once|TRBJ2-5|TRBV11-2
CASSLGDRPVLETQYF
>-|TRBJ2-7|TRBV19
CASSTWDRGAYEQYF
>-|TRBJ2-7|TRBV10-3
CAISAGTGVYEQYF
>once|TRBJ2-1|TRBV25-1
CASSETDYNEQFF
>-|TRBJ2-1|TRBV7-2
CASNTQTSGQSYNEQFF
>-|TRBJ2-3|TRBV28
CASRASTDTQYF
>-|TRBJ2-1|TRBV2
CASSEGMDEQFF
>-|TRBJ1-2|TRBV5-6
CASSLGGWGSYGYTF
>-|TRBJ1-6|TRBV10-3
CATRDSPNSPLHF
>-|TRBJ2-4|TRBV5-1
CASQLNPGQPSDIQYF
>few|TRBJ2-1|TRBV15
CATSRRAGGPYNEQFF
>-|TRBJ2-3|TRBV15
CATSLSGDGRTDTQYF
>-|TRBJ2-1|TRBV18
CASSPSSGGARDEQFF
>-|TRBJ2-5|TRBV13
CASSTRQGETQYF
>-|TRBJ2-7|TRBV6-1
CASSLPGKGGEQYF
>few|TRBJ2-7|TRBV11-2
CASSLDRVNEQYF
>-|TRBJ1-2|TRBV5-1
CASSRDRDYGYTF
>-|-|TRBV4-2
CASSQVVASGSYEQYF
>-|TRBJ2-3|TRBV27
CASNTPGLAPNTQYF
>-|TRBJ1-2|TRBV28
CASIRQGDGYTF
>few|TRBJ2-2|TRBV30
CACLPAGELFF
>few|TRBJ1-2|TRBV7-2
CASGRQGDRNGYTF
>-|TRBJ1-4|TRBV19
CASSTLTPTGDNEKLFF
>-|TRBJ2-5|TRBV2
CASSEWRTQETQYF
>-|TRBJ1-3|TRBV11-2
CASSWGTAGPGNTIYF
>-|-|TRBV20-1
CSAGTYEQYF
>-|TRBJ1-2|TRBV2
CASRDTGVYGYTF
>once|TRBJ2-1|TRBV7-9
CASSGGTGYNEQFF
>-|TRBJ1-3|TRBV5-1
CASSPESSGNTIYF
>-|TRBJ2-1|TRBV6-5
CASSNTDRAYNEQFF
>-|TRBJ2-5|TRBV12-5
CASGGPPSSGRGETQYF
>-|TRBJ1-5|TRBV9
CASSAMGEQPQHF
>-|TRBJ2-3|TRBV9
CASSPPRANTQYF
>-|TRBJ1-2|TRBV29-1
CSAGTGGIGYTF
>-|TRBJ1-2|TRBV29-1
CSSGTGVSNYGYTF
>-|TRBJ2-5|TRBV30
CAWSNGFRETQYF
>-|TRBJ2-5|TRBV19
CASSIGLAVQETQYF